These 21 T cell receptor beta chains came from one sample sequenced in a study of post-analysis software for immune sequencing data. Findings and limits, study-wide: In patients, TRBV5-6, TRBV5-1 and TRBV20-1 belonged to five or six TRBV segments found more frequently than in controls.

No antigen has been identified for these receptors. Unique molecular identifiers were built into the TCR beta cDNA libraries. TCRdb reanalysed the PCR reads using MiXCR and keeps one entry per CDR3 protein. The table includes around 700,000 distinct CDR3 sequences, approximately 59% detected once. The sample taken for sequencing was blood. Every receptor here comes from a girl aged 2 to 10 with multiple sclerosis.

This chain uses TRBV6-5 with TRBJ2-7; a weak D match, TRBD1 (5 bases). Trimming removed 4 bases from V and 4 bases from J, with 14 bases in between. The CDR3 spans 14 residues. In germline, CDR1 is MNHEY, CDR2 SVGAGI. The CDR3 coding sequence is TGTGCCAGCAGTTCCTCGACAGCTTCATACGAGCAGTACTTC. This translates into CASSSSTASYEQYF.

J is TRBJ2-7 and V is TRBV11-2; possibly TRBD1 for D (5 bases). The closer fit of TRBJ2-5 to the DNA end suggests the J call may be wrong. This CDR3 has 16 residues. Germline V gene sequence: CDR1 SGHAT, CDR2 FQNNGV. The CDR3 nucleotides are TGTGCCAGCAGCTTAGGACCCCAGGGATTCGAGGAGACCCAGTACTTC. Translating gives CASSLGPQGFEETQYF.

J is TRBJ2-1 and V is TRBV7-9; D possibly corresponds to TRBD2 (5 bases). Trimming cost V 3 bases and J 8 bases, with 14 bases left between them. The CDR3 extends over 14 amino acids. CDR1 SEHNR and CDR2 FQNEAQ come from the germline V gene (reference sequence). The CDR3: CASSLALGRDEQFF. The CDR3 DNA reads as TGTGCCAGCAGCTTGGCATTGGGGAGAGATGAGCAGTTCTTC. The whole variable domain, filled in from reference TRBV7-9 and TRBJ2-1, reads DTGVSQNPRHKITKRGQNVTFRCDPISEHNRLYWYRQTLGQGPEFLTYFQNEAQLEKSRLLSDRFSAERPKGSFSTLEIQRTEQGDSAMYLCASSLALGRDEQFFGPGTRLTVL.

The rearrangement joins TRBV10-2 to TRBJ2-5; D is ambiguous. V was clipped by 6 bases and J by 5 bases, with 7 bases between them. CDR3 length equals 11 residues. CDR1 WSHSY and CDR2 SAAADI come from the germline V gene. The CDR3 is CASRGIETQYF. The CDR3 region has the DNA TGCGCCAGCAGGGGGATCGAGACCCAGTACTTC.

The chain links TRBV29-1 to TRBJ2-7; 7 bases line up with TRBD2. V shed 4 bases and J 3 bases; nucleotides not matched to a gene: 9. Germline-derived CDR1 and CDR2 are SQVTM and ANQGSEA. This CDR3 has 14 amino acids. CDR3 region: CSVGSGGSFYEQYF. The DNA of the CDR3 is TGCAGCGTTGGGTCGGGCGGGAGTTTCTACGAGCAGTACTTC.

V usage is TRBV20-1 and J usage is TRBJ2-3, with 9 bases lining up with TRBD2. The trim removed 7 bases at V and 2 bases at J, leaving 16 bases unmatched. Germline-derived CDR1 and CDR2 are DFQATT and SNEGSKA (reference sequence). The CDR3 sequence is 17 residues long. CDR3 in amino acids: CSDERAGGPHPTDTQYF. The CDR3 region has the DNA TGCAGTGACGAGAGAGCGGGGGGCCCTCATCCCACAGATACGCAGTATTTT.

The rearrangement uses TRBV9 and TRBJ2-7; D is ambiguous. The V end was cut by 0 bases, the J end by 1 base, with 8 bases between. The V gene's germline CDR1 is SGDLS and CDR2 YYNGEE. This CDR3 has 14 amino acids. CDR3 protein: CASSVDGKSYEQYF. DNA of the CDR3: TGTGCCAGCAGCGTAGATGGGAAATCCTACGAGCAGTACTTC.

This clonotype appeared a few times. The chain carries TRBV7-2 and TRBJ1-2; D not certain. The CDR3 consists of 13 residues. CDR1 SGHTA and CDR2 FQGNSA come from the germline V gene. The V gene lost 3 bases and the J gene lost 4 bases, with 9 bases spanning the gap. The CDR3 sequence is CASSFNSGYGYTF. In nucleotides, the CDR3 is TGTGCCAGCAGCTTTAACAGCGGCTATGGCTACACCTTC.

The rearrangement uses TRBV5-1 and TRBJ1-2; 8 positions match TRBD1. CDR1 and CDR2 from the germline V gene are SGHRS and YFSETQ. With 3 bases clipped from V and 9 bases from J, the junction kept 10 bases outside the gene matches. This CDR3 has 14 residues. CDR3 residues: CASSSPQGAYSYTF. DNA of the CDR3: TGCGCCAGCAGCTCGCCCCAGGGGGCTTATAGCTACACCTTC. Filled out from reference TRBV5-1 and TRBJ1-2, the complete variable domain reads KAGVTQTPRYLIKTRGQQVTLSCSPISGHRSVSWYQQTPGQGLQFLFEYFSETQRNKGNFPGRFSGRQFSNSRSEMNVSTLELGDSALYLCASSSPQGAYSYTFGSGTRLTVV.

V is TRBV6-5 and J is TRBJ2-1; 11 bases map to TRBD1. This CDR3 is 16 amino acids long. The V gene's germline CDR1 is MNHEY and CDR2 SVGAGI. The junction had 7 bases not matched to a gene; V was cut back by 0 bases and J by 9 bases. For the CDR3, the DNA is TGTGCCAGCAGTTACTCGATGGACAGGGGGCATGGTGAGCAGTTCTTC. Encoded protein: CASSYSMDRGHGEQFF.

The chain is built from TRBV27 and TRBJ2-1; D is uncertain. CDR3 length: 12 amino acids. Trimming shortened V by 5 bases and J by 9 bases, and 11 bases separated the two germline ends. The germline gives CDR1 MNHEY, CDR2 SMNVEV (reference sequence). CDR3 in amino acids: CASSRWSGEQFF. The DNA of the CDR3 is TGTGCCAGCAGTAGGTGGTCGGGTGAGCAGTTCTTC.

The rearrangement joins TRBV20-1 to TRBJ2-3; no firm D call. V was cut by 3 bases and J by 3 bases, with 10 bases left in between. This CDR3 has 13 residues. Germline V lookup: CDR1 DFQATT, CDR2 SNEGSKA (reference sequence). CDR3: CSARFIGTDTQYF. DNA for the CDR3: TGCAGTGCTAGGTTCATTGGGACAGATACGCAGTATTTT.

The V gene is TRBV29-1, the J gene TRBJ1-5; D is possibly TRBD1 (6 bases). The CDR3 contains 14 residues. Trimming took 7 bases from V and 8 from J, leaving 21 bases between them. In germline, CDR1 is SQVTM, CDR2 ANQGSEA. This chain's CDR3 is CSAQRGHPPEPQHF. The DNA for the CDR3 is TGCAGCGCCCAAAGGGGACATCCACCTGAGCCCCAGCATTTT. Supplemented by reference TRBV29-1 and TRBJ1-5, the full variable domain reads SAVISQKPSRDICQRGTSLTIQCQVDSQVTMMFWYRQQPGQSLTLIATANQGSEATYESGFVIDKFPISRPNLTFSTLTVSNMSPEDSSIYLCSAQRGHPPEPQHFGDGTRLSIL.

The chain couples TRBV10-2 to TRBJ2-7; maybe TRBD1 (6 bases). The V gene's germline CDR1 is WSHSY and CDR2 SAAADI. This CDR3 comprises 12 residues. Trimming left V 8 bases short and J 4 bases short, with 12 bases between. CDR3 protein: CASGVQGYEQYF. The CDR3 nucleotides read TGCGCCAGCGGTGTTCAGGGGTACGAGCAGTACTTC.

The chain employs TRBV3-1 and TRBJ2-7; the match to TRBD2 covers 10 bases. Germline loops: CDR1 LGHDT, CDR2 YNNKEL (reference sequence). The CDR3 totals 13 residues. Trimming cost V 4 bases and J 5 bases; bases outside gene matches: 2. Written as DNA, the CDR3 is TGTGCCAGCAGCCCTAGCGGGAGCCACGAGCAGTACTTC. This translates into CASSPSGSHEQYF.

The sample holds many counts of this clonotype. Compared with germline, one end of the junction differs, possibly owing to a read error. This rearrangement joins TRBV7-2 to TRBJ2-7; D is unresolved. Per germline, CDR1 SGHTA and CDR2 FQGNSA. The CDR3 loop spans 11 amino acids. As DNA, the CDR3 is TGCGCCAGCAGCTTGGACCACGAGCAGTACTTC. Protein product: CASSLDHEQYF.

The genes are TRBV15 and TRBJ2-6; D gene uncertain. Germline values: CDR1 LNHNV, CDR2 YYDKDF (reference sequence). Trimming took 3 bases from V and 3 from J, leaving 12 bases between them. This CDR3 is built from 16 residues. CDR3 bases: TGTGCCACCAGCAGCTCATTAGGGCATGGGGCCAACGTCCTGACTTTC. Its protein is CATSSSLGHGANVLTF.

The chain links TRBV20-1 to TRBJ2-7; D uncertain. Germline CDR1 is DFQATT and CDR2 is SNEGSKA (reference sequence). Trimming took off 3 bases at V and 0 bases at J, with 12 bases between the two ends. This CDR3 has 14 amino acids. CDR3 in DNA: TGCAGTGCTAGCGGGTCAGCCAGCTCCTACGAGCAGTACTTC. Amino acids: CSASGSASSYEQYF.

This clonotype was counted a single time. A junction end diverges from the germline sequence, so it may reflect a read error. The chain uses TRBV7-3 and TRBJ2-3, with TRBD2 identical over 9 bases. Germline lookup yields CDR1 SGHTA and CDR2 FQGTGA. CDR3 size: 16 residues. The CDR3 sequence: CASSSAGGGAMDTQYF. In DNA, the CDR3 is TGCGCCAGCAGCTCCGCGGGCGGGGGGGCGATGGATACGCAGTATTTT.

This clonotype was seen a few times. The J gene is TRBJ2-1, the V gene TRBV18; TRBD1 aligns across 11 bases. Trimming removed 3 bases from V and 7 bases from J; junction bases left unmatched: 5. This CDR3 is 15 amino acids long. The V gene's germline CDR1 is KGHSH and CDR2 LQKENI. The CDR3 protein is CASSPGTGGRNEQFF. CDR3 DNA: TGTGCCAGCTCACCTGGGACAGGGGGAAGGAATGAGCAGTTCTTC.

This clonotype has just a few counts. The rearrangement joins TRBV5-1 to TRBJ2-5, with TRBD1 as a possible D gene (5 bases). Germline values: CDR1 SGHRS, CDR2 YFSETQ. With 4 bases removed from V and 3 bases from J, the gap between germline ends came to 22 bases. There are 17 residues in the CDR3. The CDR3 DNA is TGCGCCAGCAGCCTTGGATCGGCGCAGGGCGGTGAAGAGACCCAGTACTTC. Translating gives CASSLGSAQGGEETQYF.